Each of the 31 T cell receptor beta chains below was sequenced from the same sample in a study of blood T cell repertoires in COVID-19. The method was immunoSEQ multiplex PCR; TCRdb's version includes in-frame clones alone and lacks a portion of them. The sample lists 40,000 or so clones, 81% occurring once. Sequencing used peripheral blood. Receptor source: a man aged 35-49 years with active or convalescent COVID-19.

The chain recombines TRBV30 with TRBJ2-7; D unresolved. The V end lost 7 bases, the J end lost 1 base, and 14 bases lay between the germline ends. Germline V gives CDR1 GTSNPN, CDR2 SVGIG (reference sequence). This CDR3 has 13 residues. The CDR3 spells CASTNPKSYEQYF. CDR3 bases: TGTGCCTCGACAAACCCGAAATCCTACGAGCAGTACTTC.

This clone appeared a few times. V and J are TRBV7-2 and TRBJ1-5; D gene ambiguous. The V gene's germline CDR1 is SGHTA and CDR2 FQGNSA. CDR3 length: 15 amino acids. V shed 6 bases and J shed 3 bases, with 15 bases lying between them. The CDR3 here is CASSQVLSTNQPQHF. The CDR3 nucleotides read TGTGCCAGCAGTCAGGTCCTTTCCACCAATCAGCCCCAGCATTTT.

The chain recombines TRBV6-2 or TRBV6-3 with TRBJ1-2; a weak D match, TRBD1 (6 bases). Germline V gene lookup returns CDR1 MNHEY and CDR2 SVGEGT. V was pared by 5 bases and J by 8 bases, with 9 bases between. The CDR3 is 11 residues long. CDR3 DNA: TGTGCCAGCAGTATACAGGGCGGCTACACCTTC. Protein sequence: CASSIQGGYTF.

The chain joins TRBV7-2 to TRBJ2-6; maybe TRBD1 (5 bases). Germline assignment: CDR1 SGHTA and CDR2 FQGNSA. The V gene lost 4 bases and the J gene lost 2 bases, with 9 bases spanning the gap. The CDR3 totals 15 residues. Here the CDR3 reads CASSSKGPGANVLTF. The CDR3 DNA reads as TGTGCCAGCAGCTCGAAGGGGCCTGGGGCCAACGTCCTGACTTTC. The entire variable domain, with the rest obtained from reference TRBV7-2 and TRBJ2-6, is as follows: GAGVSQSPSNKVTEKGKDVELRCDPISGHTALYWYRQSLGQGLEFLIYFQGNSAPDKSGLPSDRFSAERTGGSVSTLTIQRTQQEDSAVYLCASSSKGPGANVLTFGAGSRLTVL.

In this sample, this clone turned up many times. The chain employs TRBV19 and TRBJ2-1, with D perhaps matching TRBD1 (5 bases). From germline, CDR1 is LNHDA and CDR2 SQIVND (reference sequence). The CDR3 loop spans 13 amino acids. The V end was cut by 1 base, the J end by 8 bases, with 9 bases between. The CDR3 region has the DNA TGTGCCAGTAGTATAGCTTGGGGCGATGAGCAGTTCTTC. This gives the protein CASSIAWGDEQFF.

The chain combines TRBV28 with TRBJ1-1; TRBD1 agrees at 10 bases. The junction had 9 bases not matched to a gene; V was cut back by 8 bases and J by 3 bases. CDR3 length: 15 amino acids. Germline assignment: CDR1 MDHEN and CDR2 SYDVKM. CDR3 in amino acids: CASARQGARDTEAFF. CDR3 nucleotides: TGTGCCAGCGCGAGACAGGGGGCAAGGGACACTGAAGCTTTCTTT.

There are a few counts of this clone. The chain carries TRBV5-1 and TRBJ2-5; 7 bases map to TRBD1. The CDR3 extends over 14 amino acids. Germline V gives CDR1 SGHRS, CDR2 YFSETQ. Trimming removed 2 bases from V and 4 bases from J; junction bases left unmatched: 5. The CDR3 region has the DNA TGCGCCAGCAGCTTTGAGGGGGCGCGAGAGACCCAGTACTTC. Its protein product is CASSFEGARETQYF.

This CDR3 reads CASSARQTSYEQYF. The CDR3 nucleotides are TGTGCCAGCAGCGCGAGACAGACCTCCTACGAGCAGTACTTC. V is TRBV9 and J is TRBJ2-7; TRBD1 is a possible D gene (5 bases). The CDR3 has 14 amino acids. Germline-derived CDR1 and CDR2 are SGDLS and YYNGEE. V was pared by 3 bases and J by 0 bases, with 10 bases between.

The chain has TRBV7-6 and TRBJ2-7; TRBD2 might be the D (6 bases). Germline V CDR1 and CDR2: SGHVS, FNYEAQ. The CDR3 sequence is 16 residues long. Trimming took 5 bases from V and 0 from J, leaving 17 bases between them. For the CDR3, the DNA is TGTGCCAGCAGCCCTGGGGGGACCTCGAGCTCCTACGAGCAGTACTTC. Its protein product is CASSPGGTSSSYEQYF.

The CDR3 DNA reads as TGCGCCAGCAGTGAAACGAGGGCTCAGCCCCAGCATTTT. Its translation is CASSETRAQPQHF. The chain joins TRBV10-2 to TRBJ1-5; unclear D gene. In germline, CDR1 is WSHSY, CDR2 SAAADI. This CDR3 is built from 13 residues. Trimming removed 3 bases at V and 6 bases at J, with 9 bases between.

The gene calls are TRBV9 and TRBJ1-5; D not resolved. Germline lookup yields CDR1 SGDLS and CDR2 YYNGEE. Trimming pared 0 bases from V and 5 bases from J, leaving 9 bases between. The CDR3 is 14 amino acids. CDR3: CASSVGPLHQPQHF. As DNA, the CDR3 is TGTGCCAGCAGCGTAGGTCCCCTCCATCAGCCCCAGCATTTT.

The genes are TRBV29-1 and TRBJ2-1; 10 positions match TRBD2. The CDR3 loop spans 14 amino acids. Germline CDR1 and CDR2: SQVTM and ANQGSEA. With V trimmed by 6 bases and J by 6 bases, 8 bases remained unmatched. The CDR3 nucleotides read TGCAGCGTCCTCGGGGGACTAGCGACCAATGAGCAGTTCTTC. This gives the protein CSVLGGLATNEQFF.

The chain joins TRBV10-3 to TRBJ2-2, with TRBD1 matching 9 bases. The J segment lost 6 bases and the V segment lost 5 bases, leaving 7 bases of the junction unmatched. Per germline, CDR1 ENHRY and CDR2 SYGVKD. CDR3 length: 15 residues. The DNA for the CDR3 is TGTGCCATCAGTACCCGACAGGGGGTTGCCGGGGAGCTGTTTTTT. As protein: CAISTRQGVAGELFF.

The chain combines TRBV4-2 with TRBJ2-7; D is possibly TRBD1 (5 bases). Trimming took off 0 bases at V and 2 bases at J, with 8 bases between the two ends. Germline values: CDR1 LGHNA, CDR2 YNFKEQ. The CDR3 has 14 residues. For the CDR3, the DNA is TGTGCCAGCAGCCAAGATAGGGGCGCCTACGAGCAGTACTTC. Its translation: CASSQDRGAYEQYF.

This clone was counted once. This chain connects TRBV11-3 to TRBJ1-2; D gene uncertain. Germline CDR1 SGHNT, CDR2 YENEEA. Trimming removed 1 base at V and 5 bases at J, with 8 bases between. The CDR3 totals 13 residues. In nucleotides, the CDR3 is TGTGCCAGCAGCTTAGGCCGAGAATATGGCTACACCTTC. Amino acids: CASSLGREYGYTF.

The chain uses TRBV28 and TRBJ2-7, with a possible D match to TRBD1 (5 bases). Germline V gives CDR1 MDHEN, CDR2 SYDVKM. The CDR3 covers 16 residues. V was clipped by 3 bases and J by 0 bases, with 15 bases between them. CDR3 sequence (DNA): TGTGCCAGCAGTTTGGACACCACTCACCTCTCCTACGAGCAGTACTTC. Translation: CASSLDTTHLSYEQYF.

The V and J genes are TRBV11-3 and TRBJ2-5; TRBD1 is a possible D gene (5 bases). CDR3 size: 13 residues. V was cut by 3 bases and J by 3 bases, with 8 bases left in between. In germline, CDR1 is SGHNT, CDR2 YENEEA. DNA for the CDR3: TGTGCCAGCAGCTTTTTCAGGGAAGAGACCCAGTACTTC. It yields the protein CASSFFREETQYF.

As to this clone: Distinct nucleotide sequences in the sample also encode this CDR3. CDR3 protein: CAWSVRLAGGEQYF. The CDR3 DNA reads as TGTGCCTGGAGTGTACGTCTAGCGGGAGGCGAGCAGTACTTC. The chain links TRBV30 to TRBJ2-7; 11 bases are a match to TRBD2. CDR3 length: 14 residues. V shed 0 bases and J 6 bases; nucleotides not matched to a gene: 4. The germline V gene encodes CDR1 GTSNPN and CDR2 SVGIG (reference sequence). Variable domain in full (rest from reference TRBV30 and TRBJ2-7): SQTIHQWPATLVQPVGSPLSLECTVEGTSNPNLYWYRQAAGRGLQLLFYSVGIGQISSEVPQNLSASRPQDRQFILSSKKLLLSDSGFYLCAWSVRLAGGEQYFGPGTRLTVT.

The chain links TRBV28 to TRBJ1-4, with a weak D call TRBD1 (6 bases). Germline V gene data show CDR1 as MDHEN and CDR2 as SYDVKM. The CDR3 has 16 amino acids. Between the trimmed V and J ends, which lost 4 bases and 8 bases, there was a span of 20 bases. The CDR3 region is CASSSPQGQSGEKLFF. As DNA, the CDR3 is TGTGCCAGCAGTTCTCCCCAGGGACAATCAGGAGAAAAACTGTTTTTT.

The chain combines TRBV6-1 with TRBJ2-3; TRBD2 matches at 14 bases. Losses at the gene ends were 4 bases for V and 3 bases for J; bases not matched to a gene: 9. The CDR3 consists of 18 residues. Germline V lookup: CDR1 MNHNS, CDR2 SASEGT. The CDR3 DNA is TGTGCCAGCAGTGGGGGGGGGACTAGCGGGAGATGGACAGATACGCAGTATTTT. It is translated as CASSGGGTSGRWTDTQYF.

The chain links TRBV10-3 to TRBJ1-2; 8 nucleotides align to TRBD1. CDR1 and CDR2 from the germline V gene are ENHRY and SYGVKD. The CDR3 runs to 12 residues. V lost 10 bases, J lost 4 bases, and 5 bases stayed unmatched. The CDR3 nucleotides are TGTGCCACCGGGACAGGAGGCTATGGCTACACCTTC. It yields the protein CATGTGGYGYTF.

V gene TRBV7-3 combines with J gene TRBJ2-7; 7 positions agree with TRBD1. Germline V lookup: CDR1 SGHTA, CDR2 FQGTGA. The CDR3 spans 13 residues. V trimming: 5 bases; J trimming: 5 bases; junction bases outside the gene matches: 6. The CDR3 reads CASSPGGSNEQYF. CDR3 DNA: TGTGCCAGCAGCCCAGGGGGTAGCAACGAGCAGTACTTC.

V and J are TRBV30 and TRBJ1-2; D unresolved. This CDR3 is 13 amino acids long. V lost 3 bases and J 4 bases, leaving 12 bases between the germline ends. The V gene's germline CDR1 is GTSNPN and CDR2 SVGIG (reference sequence). CDR3 protein: CAWSQTYSYGYTF. CDR3 sequence (DNA): TGTGCCTGGAGCCAAACCTATAGCTATGGCTACACCTTC. Together with reference TRBV30 and TRBJ1-2, the CDR3 gives the full variable domain: SQTIHQWPATLVQPVGSPLSLECTVEGTSNPNLYWYRQAAGRGLQLLFYSVGIGQISSEVPQNLSASRPQDRQFILSSKKLLLSDSGFYLCAWSQTYSYGYTFGSGTRLTVV.

The chain links TRBV5-1 to TRBJ2-5; 7 bases fit TRBD2. The germline V gene encodes CDR1 SGHRS and CDR2 YFSETQ. The CDR3 covers 15 residues. Unmatched junction bases numbered 12, after V lost 5 bases and J lost 5 bases. The DNA for the CDR3 is TGCGCCAGCAGATCGACGGCGGGAGTCGGGGAGACCCAGTACTTC. As protein: CASRSTAGVGETQYF.

This chain uses TRBV30 with TRBJ2-1, with D possibly being TRBD1 (6 bases). V shed 0 bases and J shed 7 bases, with 19 bases lying between them. Germline lookup yields CDR1 GTSNPN and CDR2 SVGIG (reference sequence). CDR3 length equals 16 residues. CDR3 nucleotides: TGTGCCTGGAGTGTCTATGCAGGACAGCGCTTGAATGAGCAGTTCTTC. Translated: CAWSVYAGQRLNEQFF.

V gene TRBV5-5 combines with J gene TRBJ2-7; D might be TRBD2 (5 bases). Germline assignment: CDR1 SGHKS and CDR2 YYEKEE (reference sequence). This CDR3 contains 14 residues. Trimming took off 0 bases at V and 3 bases at J, with 10 bases between the two ends. Here the CDR3 DNA reads TGTGCCAGCAGCTTGGACGGGAATTTCTACGAGCAGTACTTC. This sequence encodes CASSLDGNFYEQYF.

This sequence joins TRBV5-4 and TRBJ2-7; D possibly corresponds to TRBD1 (6 bases). This CDR3 is built from 14 residues. CDR1 and CDR2 (germline): SGHNT, YYREEE (reference sequence). V shed 0 bases and J shed 3 bases, with 10 bases lying between them. Here the CDR3 reads CASSLETGLYEQYF. In DNA form, the CDR3 reads TGTGCCAGCAGCTTGGAGACAGGACTCTACGAGCAGTACTTC. Full variable domain (rest looked up from reference TRBV5-4 and TRBJ2-7): ETGVTQSPTHLIKTRGQQVTLRCSSQSGHNTVSWYQQALGQGPQFIFQYYREEENGRGNFPPRFSGLQFPNYSSELNVNALELDDSALYLCASSLETGLYEQYFGPGTRLTVT.

This clone was seen a handful of times. V and J are TRBV18 and TRBJ2-7, with TRBD1 identical over 8 bases. Looked up from germline, CDR1 is KGHSH and CDR2 is LQKENI. The V gene end was trimmed by 0 bases and the J gene end by 4 bases; junction bases not matched to a gene: 14. The CDR3 is made up of 18 amino acids. As DNA, the CDR3 is TGTGCCAGCTCACCACCGATACTGGACAGGGTATTCCCATACGAGCAGTACTTC. This codes for CASSPPILDRVFPYEQYF.

CDR3 protein: CASMLLLGNTIYF. The CDR3 DNA reads as TGTGCCAGTATGTTACTACTAGGAAACACCATATATTTT. This chain connects TRBV19 to TRBJ1-3; D is unresolved. There are 13 residues in the CDR3. Germline V gives CDR1 LNHDA, CDR2 SQIVND (reference sequence). The V end was cut by 7 bases, the J end by 4 bases, with 11 bases between.

This clone appeared a single time. The chain is built from TRBV28 and TRBJ1-1; 10 bases map to TRBD1. CDR3 length: 16 amino acids. Germline loops: CDR1 MDHEN, CDR2 SYDVKM. V trimming: 4 bases; J trimming: 1 base; junction bases outside the gene matches: 6. The CDR3 spells CASSYGQGGRNTEAFF. The CDR3 nucleotides are TGTGCCAGCAGTTACGGACAGGGGGGGAGGAACACTGAAGCTTTCTTT.

The chain has TRBV27 and TRBJ2-7, with a tentative D call TRBD1 (6 bases). This CDR3 is 13 amino acids long. V was shortened by 6 bases and J by 0 bases, with 9 bases between the two germline ends. Germline loops: CDR1 MNHEY, CDR2 SMNVEV (reference sequence). Written as DNA, the CDR3 is TGTGCCAGCAGACAAGGGGGCTCCTACGAGCAGTACTTC. Amino acids: CASRQGGSYEQYF.